A single sample is the source of the 30 T cell receptor beta chains below, sequenced in a study of PD-1 blockade in classical Hodgkin lymphoma. Time point denoted: cycle 4 day 1 (C4D1), after less than seven weeks of nivolumab. Each and every patient relapsed after autologous stem cell transplantation, and patients got differing brentuximab vedotin exposure. TCRdb's copy holds only in-frame clones and misses some; the assay was immunoSEQ multiplex PCR. The data contain just under 65,000 clones, about 89% of them seen just once; the ten biggest clones take up 10% to 13%. This material consisted of peripheral blood mononuclear cells (PBMCs), taken before the fourth cycle of nivolumab. These receptors were collected from a human donor with classical Hodgkin lymphoma.

This sequence joins TRBV29-1 and TRBJ1-2; D remains unclear. Germline V CDR1 and CDR2: SQVTM, ANQGSEA. This CDR3 contains 11 residues. The V end was cut by 4 bases, the J end by 8 bases, with 11 bases between. CDR3 region: CSVVGGLGYTF. CDR3 coding DNA: TGCAGCGTTGTAGGTGGGTTGGGCTACACCTTC.

This clone was seen just once. The V gene is TRBV19, the J gene TRBJ2-3; possibly TRBD1 or TRBD2 for D (5 bases each). Germline CDR1 and CDR2: LNHDA and SQIVND (reference sequence). The ends were cut back, 5 bases at V and 3 bases at J, with 15 bases in the middle. The length of the CDR3 is 15 residues. The CDR3 is CASSDVQGVTDTQYF. The CDR3 DNA is TGTGCCAGTAGTGACGTGCAGGGAGTAACAGATACGCAGTATTTT.

V usage is TRBV7-9 and J usage is TRBJ2-7; 8 nucleotides match TRBD2. Per the germline V gene, CDR1 is SEHNR and CDR2 is FQNEAQ (reference sequence). J gave up 7 bases and V 1 base, and 6 bases lay outside the gene matches. The CDR3 sequence is 14 residues long. In DNA, the CDR3 is TGTGCCAGCAGCTTAGGCGGGGGGCGAGGGGAGCAGTACTTC. This gives the protein CASSLGGGRGEQYF.

The chain employs TRBV27 and TRBJ2-2, with 7 bases aligning to TRBD1. Germline values: CDR1 MNHEY, CDR2 SMNVEV (reference sequence). The length of the CDR3 is 13 residues. V lost 6 bases to trimming and J lost 3 bases; unmatched junction nucleotides: 1. In nucleotides, the CDR3 is TGTGCCAGCAGAACAGGGGACACCGGGGAGCTGTTTTTT. Amino acid sequence: CASRTGDTGELFF.

This chain joins TRBV27 and TRBJ2-2; no firm D call. V was shortened by 9 bases and J by 4 bases, with 12 bases between the two germline ends. The CDR3 has 13 amino acids. Looked up from germline, CDR1 is MNHEY and CDR2 is SMNVEV (reference sequence). The CDR3 region is CASGRTGTGELFF. CDR3 coding DNA: TGTGCCAGTGGGCGGACGGGCACCGGGGAGCTGTTTTTT.

This chain connects TRBV28 to TRBJ2-1; 12 nucleotides match TRBD2. This CDR3 region has 15 residues. With V trimmed by 3 bases and J by 10 bases, 7 bases remained unmatched. Germline V gene data show CDR1 as MDHEN and CDR2 as SYDVKM. The CDR3 region is CASSLASGGAREQFF. Here the CDR3 DNA reads TGTGCCAGCAGTTTGGCTAGCGGGGGGGCAAGAGAGCAGTTCTTC. Looking up the rest from reference TRBV28 and TRBJ2-1 gives the full variable domain: DVKVTQSSRYLVKRTGEKVFLECVQDMDHENMFWYRQDPGLGLRLIYFSYDVKMKEKGDIPEGYSVSREKKERFSLILESASTNQTSMYLCASSLASGGAREQFFGPGTRLTVL.

The V call is TRBV27, the J call TRBJ2-3; TRBD2 agrees at 11 bases. In germline, CDR1 is MNHEY, CDR2 SMNVEV (reference sequence). V was clipped by 0 bases and J by 5 bases; unmatched bases: 7. There are 17 residues in the CDR3. This CDR3 is CASSLSGTSGIVDTQYF. The CDR3 bases are TGTGCCAGCAGTTTATCGGGGACTAGCGGAATTGTAGATACGCAGTATTTT.

The chain employs TRBV28 and TRBJ1-5, with unresolved D. Looked up from germline, CDR1 is MDHEN and CDR2 is SYDVKM. The CDR3 length is 14 residues. Trimming stripped 2 bases from V and 3 bases from J, with 8 bases between. CDR3 in DNA: TGTGCCAGCAGTTTAAGAACAGTCAATCAGCCCCAGCATTTT. It encodes CASSLRTVNQPQHF.

V gene TRBV5-5 combines with J gene TRBJ2-2; D may be TRBD1 (5 bases). V dropped 4 bases and J dropped 6 bases, with 7 bases sitting between them. Germline V lookup: CDR1 SGHKS, CDR2 YYEKEE (reference sequence). This CDR3 region has 12 residues. CDR3 nucleotide sequence: TGTGCCAGCAGCCTAGGGGCCGGGGAGCTGTTTTTT. It encodes CASSLGAGELFF.

V gene TRBV27 combines with J gene TRBJ1-5, with 7 bases matching TRBD1. The germline V gene encodes CDR1 MNHEY and CDR2 SMNVEV (reference sequence). J gave up 4 bases and V 4 bases, and 7 bases lay outside the gene matches. CDR3 length: 15 residues. The CDR3 loop reads CASSSWDRPNQPQHF. DNA for the CDR3: TGTGCCAGCAGTTCATGGGACAGACCAAATCAGCCCCAGCATTTT.

The chain is built from TRBV6-5 and TRBJ2-5; D tentatively fits TRBD1 or TRBD2 (6 bases each). The DNA end favors TRBJ2-7, so the J call may be wrong. The CDR3 consists of 15 residues. Per germline, CDR1 MNHEY and CDR2 SVGAGI. The CDR3 is CASKLGGLGAYEQYF. For the CDR3, the DNA is TGTGCCAGCAAACTAGGGGGGCTAGGGGCCTACGAGCAGTACTTC.

V gene TRBV6-4 combines with J gene TRBJ1-2, with TRBD1 as a possible D gene (5 bases). Germline V lookup: CDR1 MRHNA, CDR2 SNTAGT. V lost 4 bases to trimming and J lost 4 bases, with 7 bases between them. The CDR3 runs to 12 residues. CDR3 loop: CASSAGPYGYTF. DNA of the CDR3: TGTGCCAGCAGTGCAGGGCCCTATGGCTACACCTTC.

In its sample, this clone was seen a few times. The V call is TRBV6-1, the J call TRBJ1-6; D gene ambiguous. The germline V gene encodes CDR1 MNHNS and CDR2 SASEGT. Trimming stripped 4 bases from V and 12 bases from J, with 10 bases between. CDR3 length: 12 residues. The CDR3, as DNA: TGTGCCAGCAGTGCACAAAATCTACCCCTCCACTTT. Its translation is CASSAQNLPLHF.

V is TRBV7-2 and J is TRBJ2-3; 8 bases line up with TRBD2. The CDR3 contains 16 residues. Germline CDR1 SGHTA, CDR2 FQGNSA. V dropped 3 bases and J dropped 2; count of bases not matched to a gene: 7. In DNA form, the CDR3 reads TGTGCCAGCAGCTTGAACGGGGGGGCCTACACAGATACGCAGTATTTT. Protein: CASSLNGGAYTDTQYF.

The chain has TRBV27 and TRBJ1-5; tentative D call: TRBD1 (5 bases). CDR3 length: 14 residues. The V end was cut by 3 bases, the J end by 5 bases, with 11 bases between. The germline V gene encodes CDR1 MNHEY and CDR2 SMNVEV (reference sequence). The CDR3 loop reads CASSFRRGDQPQHF. CDR3 bases: TGTGCCAGCAGTTTTAGGCGGGGCGATCAGCCCCAGCATTTT.

The J gene is TRBJ1-4, the V gene TRBV27, with D perhaps TRBD1 (6 bases). Between the trimmed V and J ends, which lost 2 bases and 5 bases, there was a span of 12 bases. Germline CDR1 and CDR2: MNHEY and SMNVEV (reference sequence). The CDR3 loop spans 15 amino acids. The chain's CDR3 is CASSLRGTPNEKLFF. CDR3 DNA sequence: TGTGCCAGCAGTTTACGTGGGACACCCAATGAAAAACTGTTTTTT. Filled out from reference TRBV27 and TRBJ1-4, the complete variable domain reads EAQVTQNPRYLITVTGKKLTVTCSQNMNHEYMSWYRQDPGLGLRQIYYSMNVEVTDKGDVPEGYKVSRKEKRNFPLILESPSPNQTSLYFCASSLRGTPNEKLFFGSGTQLSVL.

This clone appeared once. V and J are TRBV5-1 and TRBJ2-1; D gene ambiguous. The CDR3 spans 12 residues. Germline CDR1 and CDR2: SGHRS and YFSETQ. Trimming shortened V by 5 bases and J by 8 bases, and 11 bases separated the two germline ends. CDR3 DNA sequence: TGCGCCAGCAGGAGTCGGCAGGATGAGCAGTTCTTC. Translating gives CASRSRQDEQFF.

The gene calls are TRBV19 and TRBJ1-3; 7 bases match TRBD1. V lost 3 bases to trimming and J lost 0 bases; unmatched junction nucleotides: 14. Germline loops: CDR1 LNHDA, CDR2 SQIVND (reference sequence). The CDR3 runs to 19 residues. This CDR3 is CASSIFNRGSAHSGNTIYF. CDR3 in DNA: TGTGCCAGTAGTATTTTTAACAGGGGATCAGCACACTCTGGAAACACCATATATTTT.

This rearrangement joins TRBV5-1 to TRBJ1-1, with D tentatively TRBD1 (5 bases). The germline CDR1 and CDR2 sequences are SGHRS and YFSETQ. Trimming removed 5 bases at V and 0 bases at J, with 17 bases between. The CDR3 extends over 16 amino acids. Here the CDR3 reads CASRHASGGVNTEAFF. CDR3 sequence (DNA): TGCGCCAGCAGACACGCAAGTGGAGGGGTGAACACTGAAGCTTTCTTT. Together with reference TRBV5-1 and TRBJ1-1, the CDR3 gives the full variable domain: KAGVTQTPRYLIKTRGQQVTLSCSPISGHRSVSWYQQTPGQGLQFLFEYFSETQRNKGNFPGRFSGRQFSNSRSEMNVSTLELGDSALYLCASRHASGGVNTEAFFGQGTRLTVV.

The V and J genes are TRBV7-9 and TRBJ1-1; D call uncertain. The CDR3 spans 13 residues. The germline CDR1 and CDR2 sequences are SEHNR and FQNEAQ (reference sequence). Trimming removed 6 bases at V and 4 bases at J, with 12 bases between. In nucleotides, the CDR3 is TGTGCCAGCAGGCCGGAGCTGAGCACTGAAGCTTTCTTT. This encodes CASRPELSTEAFF.

This clone was seen a few times. J is TRBJ2-7 and V is TRBV4-1; a possible D gene is TRBD1 (5 bases). Germline V gives CDR1 MGHRA, CDR2 YSYEKL. The CDR3 length is 14 residues. Trimming took off 1 base at V and 3 bases at J, with 10 bases between the two ends. For the CDR3, the DNA is TGCGCCAGCAGCCAAGGCATTACAGGCTACGAGCAGTACTTC. Translation: CASSQGITGYEQYF.

V and J are TRBV6-4 and TRBJ1-2; D is perhaps TRBD1 (5 bases). From germline, CDR1 is MRHNA and CDR2 SNTAGT. Deletions cut 3 bases from V and 0 bases from J, with 8 bases between. CDR3 length equals 14 residues. The CDR3 reads CASSEGVANYGYTF. DNA for the CDR3: TGTGCCAGCAGTGAGGGGGTTGCTAACTATGGCTACACCTTC.

The chain couples TRBV27 to TRBJ1-2, with 8 bases identical to TRBD1. This CDR3 spans 16 amino acids. V was clipped by 4 bases and J by 5 bases; unmatched bases: 12. Looked up from germline, CDR1 is MNHEY and CDR2 is SMNVEV (reference sequence). The CDR3 nucleotides read TGTGCCAGCAGTTCCAACAGGGGGATGGGGGGGTATGGCTACACCTTC. Residues: CASSSNRGMGGYGYTF.

The genes are TRBV12-5 and TRBJ1-5; D is possibly TRBD1 (5 bases). The CDR3 length is 14 residues. Per the germline V gene, CDR1 is LGHNT and CDR2 is FRNRAP. Trimming removed 1 base from V and 3 bases from J, with 7 bases in between. In nucleotides, the CDR3 is TGTGCTAGTGGTTTGGGACAGAACAATCAGCCCCAGCATTTT. Amino acids: CASGLGQNNQPQHF.

This clone was detected only a few times. CDR3 coding DNA: TGTGCCAGCAGCACCGGGGGGGCCTCGAACATTCAGTACTTC. Protein: CASSTGGASNIQYF. The chain is built from TRBV7-6 and TRBJ2-4; 8 nucleotides match TRBD2. The CDR3 is made up of 14 amino acids. V was pared by 5 bases and J by 7 bases, with 7 bases of the junction left unmatched. The germline V gene encodes CDR1 SGHVS and CDR2 FNYEAQ.

J is TRBJ2-7 and V is TRBV5-1, with 11 bases matching TRBD2. Germline V gives CDR1 SGHRS, CDR2 YFSETQ. The CDR3 covers 16 residues. The J segment lost 5 bases and the V segment lost 2 bases, leaving 9 bases of the junction unmatched. The CDR3 reads CASSFGASGGLNEQYF. Written as DNA, the CDR3 is TGCGCCAGCAGCTTCGGTGCTAGCGGGGGGCTAAACGAGCAGTACTTC.

The CDR3 region has the DNA TGTGCCAGCAGCCCTAGCGGGGGCAATCTAGAGCAGTACTTC. Encoded protein: CASSPSGGNLEQYF. The gene calls are TRBV9 and TRBJ2-7; TRBD2 agrees at 10 bases. CDR3 length: 14 residues. V trimming: 4 bases; J trimming: 7 bases; junction bases outside the gene matches: 8. Germline V gene sequence: CDR1 SGDLS, CDR2 YYNGEE.

V usage is TRBV7-3 and J usage is TRBJ2-5; possibly TRBD2 for D (7 bases). The CDR3 spans 14 residues. The V and J ends lost 5 bases and 5 bases respectively, with 15 bases between them. The V gene's germline CDR1 is SGHTA and CDR2 FQGTGA. In DNA, the CDR3 is TGTGCCAGCAGCAAGCTCGGGGGGCGCGAGACCCAGTACTTC. This codes for CASSKLGGRETQYF.

V is TRBV5-1 and J is TRBJ2-3, with D tentatively TRBD1 (5 bases). Trimming removed 4 bases from V and 5 bases from J, with 11 bases in between. The CDR3 covers 13 residues. Germline V gene lookup returns CDR1 SGHRS and CDR2 YFSETQ. In nucleotides, the CDR3 is TGCGCCAGCAGCCCGGACATGAGAGATACGCAGTATTTT. Translated, it gives CASSPDMRDTQYF. Filled out from reference TRBV5-1 and TRBJ2-3, the complete variable domain reads KAGVTQTPRYLIKTRGQQVTLSCSPISGHRSVSWYQQTPGQGLQFLFEYFSETQRNKGNFPGRFSGRQFSNSRSEMNVSTLELGDSALYLCASSPDMRDTQYFGPGTRLTVL.

V and J are TRBV12-5 and TRBJ1-3; D may be TRBD1 (5 bases). Germline values: CDR1 LGHNT, CDR2 FRNRAP. This CDR3 comprises 12 residues. V lost 0 bases, J lost 8 bases, and 5 bases lay in between. The DNA of the CDR3 is TGTGCTAGTGGTTTGGTACAGGACACCATATATTTT. It encodes CASGLVQDTIYF. Based on the CDR3 plus reference TRBV12-5 and TRBJ1-3, the full variable domain is DARVTQTPRHKVTEMGQEVTMRCQPILGHNTVFWYRQTMMQGLELLAYFRNRAPLDDSGMPKDRFSAEMPDATLATLKIQPSEPRDSAVYFCASGLVQDTIYFGEGSWLTVV.